These 22 T cell receptor beta chains were all obtained from the same sample, sequenced in a study of control samples from healthy donors and cancer patients. Profiled with immunoSEQ multiplex PCR; TCRdb holds only in-frame clones, not every one. The repertoire holds roughly 120,000 clones, with about 95% as singletons. Sequencing input: blood. These TCRs come from a man aged 25-45 years in good health.

The chain couples TRBV3-1 (or the pseudogene TRBV3-2) to TRBJ2-3; D might be TRBD1 or TRBD2, each matching 5 bases. Trimming removed 1 base from V and 0 bases from J, with 14 bases in between. The CDR3 runs to 17 residues. Per the germline V gene, CDR1 is LGHDT and CDR2 is YNNKEL (reference sequence). In DNA, the CDR3 is TGTGCCAGCAGCCAAGTACGGGACGGCAGTAGCACAGATACGCAGTATTTT. Its translation is CASSQVRDGSSTDTQYF.

This clone came up a few times. The V gene is TRBV19, the J gene TRBJ2-1; TRBD2 aligns across 8 bases. This CDR3 has 14 residues. CDR1 is LNHDA, CDR2 SQIVND, per germline (reference sequence). V trimming: 6 bases; J trimming: 8 bases; junction bases outside the gene matches: 9. The CDR3 DNA reads TGTGCCAGTAGCCCCACCGGGGGGGCAGATGAGCAGTTCTTC. This gives the protein CASSPTGGADEQFF.

The V call is TRBV15, the J call TRBJ1-5; D gene uncertain. V lost 0 bases to trimming and J lost 4 bases, with 7 bases between them. Per germline, CDR1 LNHNV and CDR2 YYDKDF (reference sequence). The CDR3 length is 14 residues. The CDR3 here is CATSREAGNQPQHF. CDR3 DNA: TGTGCCACCAGCAGAGAAGCGGGGAATCAGCCCCAGCATTTT.

The chain uses TRBV4-1 and TRBJ2-2, with D perhaps being TRBD1 or TRBD2 (5 bases each). Trimming took 5 bases from V and 1 from J, leaving 11 bases between them. The germline V gene encodes CDR1 MGHRA and CDR2 YSYEKL. This CDR3 contains 15 residues. CDR3 sequence: CASSSAGRNTGELFF. CDR3 sequence (DNA): TGCGCCAGCAGCTCAGCAGGGAGGAACACCGGGGAGCTGTTTTTT.

The chain combines TRBV18 with TRBJ2-3; TRBD1 is a possible D gene (6 bases). Germline V gene lookup returns CDR1 KGHSH and CDR2 LQKENI. This CDR3 spans 15 amino acids. V was cut by 1 base and J by 2 bases, with 10 bases left in between. The CDR3 nucleotides read TGTGCCAGCTCACCACAGCAGGGGACCACAGATACGCAGTATTTT. It yields the protein CASSPQQGTTDTQYF.

The V gene is TRBV23-1, the J gene TRBJ1-3; 7 bases are shared with TRBD1. TRBV23-1 carries the ORF label, with uncertain function. The CDR3 length is 17 residues. V dropped 0 bases and J dropped 0; count of bases not matched to a gene: 5. The CDR3 here is CASSQSSGTASGNTIYF. For the CDR3, the DNA is TGCGCCAGCAGTCAATCATCCGGGACAGCCTCTGGAAACACCATATATTTT.

This chain links TRBV15 with TRBJ1-6, with unresolved D. The CDR3 contains 12 residues. The germline gives CDR1 LNHNV, CDR2 YYDKDF (reference sequence). Trimming removed 1 base from V and 10 bases from J, with 5 bases in between. DNA for the CDR3: TGTGCCACCAGCAGAGGTTCCTCACCCCTCCACTTT. Translating it yields CATSRGSSPLHF.

This clone occurred once. The chain couples TRBV20-1 to TRBJ2-5, with D tentatively TRBD2 (7 bases). V was pared by 3 bases and J by 5 bases, with 16 bases between. This CDR3 region has 14 residues. CDR1 and CDR2 from the germline V gene are DFQATT and SNEGSKA (reference sequence). The CDR3 sequence is CSASRGGAQETQYF. CDR3 sequence (DNA): TGCAGTGCTAGTCGAGGGGGGGCGCAGGAGACCCAGTACTTC.

The V gene is TRBV7-2, the J gene TRBJ1-2; 11 bases are shared with TRBD1. V trimming: 2 bases; J trimming: 8 bases; junction bases outside the gene matches: 10. Germline-derived CDR1 and CDR2 are SGHTA and FQGNSA. The CDR3 loop spans 16 amino acids. CDR3 sequence: CASSLSPRDRGIGYTF. The CDR3, as DNA: TGTGCCAGCAGCTTATCCCCGCGGGACAGGGGGATCGGCTACACCTTC.

The chain recombines TRBV4-1 with TRBJ2-7; 9 bases map to TRBD2. The germline V gene encodes CDR1 MGHRA and CDR2 YSYEKL. The V gene end was trimmed by 0 bases and the J gene end by 4 bases; junction bases not matched to a gene: 7. The CDR3 runs 16 residues. Written as DNA, the CDR3 is TGCGCCAGCAGCCAAGATCAGGGACTAGCTTCTTACGAGCAGTACTTC. The encoded protein is CASSQDQGLASYEQYF.

The rearrangement joins TRBV7-9 to TRBJ2-5; TRBD2 matches at 7 bases. The CDR3 covers 12 residues. With V trimmed by 4 bases and J by 4 bases, 0 bases remained unmatched. Looked up from germline, CDR1 is SEHNR and CDR2 is FQNEAQ (reference sequence). The CDR3 nucleotides read TGTGCCAGCAGCTGGGGGGGAGAGACCCAGTACTTC. Translated, it gives CASSWGGETQYF.

V usage is TRBV5-6 and J usage is TRBJ1-2; 9 nucleotides agree with TRBD1. Trimming removed 4 bases from V and 7 bases from J; junction bases left unmatched: 11. The CDR3 is 15 amino acids. Germline CDR1 reads SGHDT; CDR2 reads YYEEEE. The CDR3 is CASSQQQGAGRGYTF. The CDR3 DNA sequence: TGTGCCAGCAGCCAACAACAGGGGGCGGGTCGTGGCTACACCTTC.

V and J are TRBV28 and TRBJ1-5, with a weak D call TRBD1 (5 bases). Trimming cost V 5 bases and J 3 bases, with 14 bases left between them. This CDR3 comprises 15 residues. Germline lookup yields CDR1 MDHEN and CDR2 SYDVKM. Here the CDR3 reads CASSIGTWPNQPQHF. The CDR3 bases are TGTGCCAGCAGTATTGGGACCTGGCCCAATCAGCCCCAGCATTTT.

V and J are TRBV5-1 and TRBJ1-2; maybe TRBD1 (5 bases). Germline CDR1 is SGHRS and CDR2 is YFSETQ. V gave up 2 bases and J gave up 7 bases, with 18 bases separating them. The CDR3 runs 15 residues. Written as DNA, the CDR3 is TGCGCCAGCAGCTTTACCGGGGACCGGGTACGTGGCTACACCTTC. Its translation is CASSFTGDRVRGYTF.

This chain links TRBV29-1 with TRBJ1-2, with a weak D call TRBD1 (5 bases). The CDR3 loop spans 11 amino acids. Trimming took off 4 bases at V and 10 bases at J, with 13 bases between the two ends. From germline, CDR1 is SQVTM and CDR2 ANQGSEA. This CDR3 reads CSVVKQVDYTF. DNA for the CDR3: TGCAGCGTTGTTAAACAGGTTGACTACACCTTC.

This clone came up a few times. V gene TRBV30 combines with J gene TRBJ1-4; D gene unclear. The ends were cut back, 0 bases at V and 8 bases at J, with 10 bases in the middle. Germline assignment: CDR1 GTSNPN and CDR2 SVGIG (reference sequence). This CDR3 has 13 amino acids. The CDR3 region has the DNA TGTGCCTGGAGTGTGAGGAAGAGGGAAAAACTGTTTTTT. This encodes CAWSVRKREKLFF.

The genes are TRBV9 and TRBJ2-7; D may be TRBD2 (7 bases). Germline CDR1 is SGDLS and CDR2 is YYNGEE. This CDR3 is built from 15 residues. V shed 0 bases and J shed 5 bases, with 15 bases lying between them. CDR3 coding DNA: TGTGCCAGCAGCGTAGGAGGGGGGGGCCCCAACGAGCAGTACTTC. Translation gives CASSVGGGGPNEQYF.

The V and J genes are TRBV7-2 and TRBJ1-6; tentative D call: TRBD1 (5 bases). Trimming removed 3 bases from V and 5 bases from J, with 11 bases in between. Germline V gene lookup returns CDR1 SGHTA and CDR2 FQGNSA. The CDR3 contains 15 residues. The CDR3 reads CASSFLGADNSPLHF. CDR3 nucleotide sequence: TGTGCCAGCAGCTTTTTAGGGGCAGATAATTCACCCCTCCACTTT.

Worth noting for this clone: One end of the junction does not line up with germline, which may come from a read error. V usage is TRBV7-7 and J usage is TRBJ1-4; the D is unclear. There are 15 residues in the CDR3. CDR1 is SSHAT and CDR2 is FNYEAQ in the germline V gene (reference sequence). The CDR3 coding sequence is TGTGCTAGCAGCTTAGGGTCCGGAAATAATGAAAAACTGTTTTTT. This sequence encodes CASSLGSGNNEKLFF. Based on the CDR3 plus reference TRBV7-7 and TRBJ1-4, the full variable domain is GAGVSQSPRYKVTKRGQDVTLRCDPISSHATLYWYQQALGQGPEFLTYFNYEAQPDKSGLPSDRFSAERPEGSISTLTIQRTEQRDSAMYRCASSLGSGNNEKLFFGSGTQLSVL.

The CDR3 sequence: CASSFWSGANVLTF. CDR3 in DNA: TGTGCCAGCAGTTTTTGGTCTGGGGCCAACGTCCTGACTTTC. This sequence joins TRBV27 and TRBJ2-6, with D unclear. The length of the CDR3 is 14 residues. V was clipped by 3 bases and J by 1 base, with 4 bases between them. Germline V gene lookup returns CDR1 MNHEY and CDR2 SMNVEV (reference sequence).

The CDR3 coding sequence is TGTGCCAGTAGTATAGTTGGGGTCACTGAAGCTTTCTTT. This sequence encodes CASSIVGVTEAFF. This chain connects TRBV19 to TRBJ1-1, with D uncertain. The CDR3 is made up of 13 amino acids. Germline V gene data show CDR1 as LNHDA and CDR2 as SQIVND (reference sequence). V was shortened by 1 base and J by 4 bases, with 7 bases between the two germline ends. Full variable domain (missing parts from reference TRBV19 and TRBJ1-1): DGGITQSPKYLFRKEGQNVTLSCEQNLNHDAMYWYRQDPGQGLRLIYYSQIVNDFQKGDIAEGYSVSREKKESFPLTVTSAQKNPTAFYLCASSIVGVTEAFFGQGTRLTVV.

This chain joins TRBV5-1 and TRBJ1-5; 10 bases align to TRBD1. The trim removed 2 bases at V and 6 bases at J, leaving 2 bases unmatched. The CDR3 runs 14 residues. Germline CDR1 is SGHRS and CDR2 is YFSETQ. This CDR3 reads CASSLGQGVQPQHF. CDR3 DNA sequence: TGCGCCAGCAGCTTAGGACAGGGGGTTCAGCCCCAGCATTTT.